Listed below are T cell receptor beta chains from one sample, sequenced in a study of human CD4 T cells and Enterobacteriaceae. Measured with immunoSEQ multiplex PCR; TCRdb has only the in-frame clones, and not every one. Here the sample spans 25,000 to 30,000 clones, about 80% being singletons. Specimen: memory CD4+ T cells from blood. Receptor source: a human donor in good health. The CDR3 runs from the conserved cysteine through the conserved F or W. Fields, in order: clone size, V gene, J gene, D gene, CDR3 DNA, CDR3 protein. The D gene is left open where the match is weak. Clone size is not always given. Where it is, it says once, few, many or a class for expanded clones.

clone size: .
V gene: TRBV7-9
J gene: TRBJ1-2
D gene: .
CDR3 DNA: TGTGCCAGCAGCCTAGACGGGTTAAACTATGGCTACACCTTC
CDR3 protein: CASSLDGLNYGYTF

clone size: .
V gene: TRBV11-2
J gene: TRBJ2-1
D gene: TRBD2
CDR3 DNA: TGTGCCAGCAACCCTCCCGGGCTAGCGGGAGGGAAGAATGAGCAGTTCTTC
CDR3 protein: CASNPPGLAGGKNEQFF

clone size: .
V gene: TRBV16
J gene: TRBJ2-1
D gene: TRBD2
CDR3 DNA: TGTGCCAGCAGCCAATTAAGGACTAGCAATGAGCAGTTCTTC
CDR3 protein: CASSQLRTSNEQFF

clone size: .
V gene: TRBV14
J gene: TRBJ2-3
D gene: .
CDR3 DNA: TGTGCCAGCAGCCAAGCTCATACAGCTAGCACAGATACGCAGTATTTT
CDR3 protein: CASSQAHTASTDTQYF

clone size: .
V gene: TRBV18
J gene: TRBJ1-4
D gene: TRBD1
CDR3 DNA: TGTGCCAGCTCACAAGGGGACAGAACTAATGAAAAACTGTTTTTT
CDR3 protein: CASSQGDRTNEKLFF

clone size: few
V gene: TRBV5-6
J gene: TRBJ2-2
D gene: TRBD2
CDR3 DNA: TGTGCCAGCAGCTTGCAGCGGGGACCCACCGGGGAGCTGTTTTTT
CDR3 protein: CASSLQRGPTGELFF

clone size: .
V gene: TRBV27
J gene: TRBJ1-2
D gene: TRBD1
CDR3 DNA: TGTGCCAGCAGACCCCGGACGGGACAGGGGGGGAGCTACACCTTC
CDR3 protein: CASRPRTGQGGSYTF

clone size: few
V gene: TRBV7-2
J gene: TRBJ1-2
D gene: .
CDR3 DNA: TGTGCCAGCAGCTTAGAGGGGGTCTATGGCTACACCTTC
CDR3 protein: CASSLEGVYGYTF

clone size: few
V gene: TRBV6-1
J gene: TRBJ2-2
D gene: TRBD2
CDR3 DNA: TGTGCCATTGAGGACGGGAGGGCCCGAACCGGGGAGCTGTTTTTT
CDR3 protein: CAIEDGRARTGELFF

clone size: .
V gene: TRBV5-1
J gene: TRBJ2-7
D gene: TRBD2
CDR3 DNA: TGCGCCAGCAGCTGGGGACTAGCGGGTTCCTACGAGCAGTACTTC
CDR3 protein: CASSWGLAGSYEQYF

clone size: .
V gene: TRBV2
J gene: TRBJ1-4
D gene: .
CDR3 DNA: TGTGCCAGCAGTGAAATCCCGGGGGCTAATGAAAAACTGTTTTTT
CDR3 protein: CASSEIPGANEKLFF

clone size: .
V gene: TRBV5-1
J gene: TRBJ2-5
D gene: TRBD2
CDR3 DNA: TGCGCCAGCAGCTTGTTGGCTGATGGGGAGGGTGAGACCCAGTACTTC
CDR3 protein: CASSLLADGEGETQYF

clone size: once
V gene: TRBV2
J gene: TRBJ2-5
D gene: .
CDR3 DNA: TGTGCCAGCAGTGAAGCGAGGGGGGCGCAGACCCAGTACTTC
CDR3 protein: CASSEARGAQTQYF

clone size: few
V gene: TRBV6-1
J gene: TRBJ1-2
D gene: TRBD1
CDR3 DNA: TGTGCCAGCAGTGACGCACAGGGGGAGAACTATGGCTACACCTTC
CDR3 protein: CASSDAQGENYGYTF

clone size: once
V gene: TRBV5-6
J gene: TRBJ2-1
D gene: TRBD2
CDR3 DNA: TGTGCCAGCAGCTTGTATGGTAGCGGGGACTCCTACAATGAGCAGTTCTTC
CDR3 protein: CASSLYGSGDSYNEQFF

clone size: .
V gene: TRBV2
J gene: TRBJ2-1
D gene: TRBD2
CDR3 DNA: TGTGCCAGCGGCGGACTAGCTCATGAGCAGTTCTTC
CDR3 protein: CASGGLAHEQFF

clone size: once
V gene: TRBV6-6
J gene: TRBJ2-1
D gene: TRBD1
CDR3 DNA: TGTGCCAGCAGTTACGGACAGGGAAGGGGAATCAATGAGCAGTTCTTC
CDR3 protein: CASSYGQGRGINEQFF

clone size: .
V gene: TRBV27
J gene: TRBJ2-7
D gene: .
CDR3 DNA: TGTGCCAGCAGCAGGGCAGGGCGCTCCTACGAGCAGTACTTC
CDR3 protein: CASSRAGRSYEQYF

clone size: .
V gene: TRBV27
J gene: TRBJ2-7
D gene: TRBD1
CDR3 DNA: TGTGCCAGCAGTTTATCCCCAGGGGGCATGCAGTACGAGCAGTACTTC
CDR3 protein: CASSLSPGGMQYEQYF

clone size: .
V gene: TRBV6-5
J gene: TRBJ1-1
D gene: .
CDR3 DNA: TGTGCCAGCAGTGTGATCGCTAACACTGAAGCTTTCTTT
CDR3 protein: CASSVIANTEAFF

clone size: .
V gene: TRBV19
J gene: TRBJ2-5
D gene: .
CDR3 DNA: TGTGCCAGTACTATTAGGTTTGGGGAGACCCAGTACTTC
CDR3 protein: CASTIRFGETQYF

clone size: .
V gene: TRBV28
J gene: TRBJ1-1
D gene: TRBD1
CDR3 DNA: TGTGCCAGCAGTTTAGTGGACAGGCCGAACACTGAAGCTTTCTTT
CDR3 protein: CASSLVDRPNTEAFF

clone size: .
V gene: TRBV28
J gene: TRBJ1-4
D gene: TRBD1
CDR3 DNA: TGTGCCAGCAGTTTACGCCCAAACAGGGGATTTAATGAAAAACTGTTTTTT
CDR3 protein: CASSLRPNRGFNEKLFF

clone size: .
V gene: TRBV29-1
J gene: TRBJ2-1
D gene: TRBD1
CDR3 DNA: TGCAGCGTTGACCCGGGACAGGGTTCTGCCTACAATGAGCAGTTCTTC
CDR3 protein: CSVDPGQGSAYNEQFF

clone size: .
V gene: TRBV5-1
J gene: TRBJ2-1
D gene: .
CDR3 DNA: TGCGCCAGCAGCTTGCAGTCAAGCTCCTACAATGAGCAGTTCTTC
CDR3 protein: CASSLQSSSYNEQFF

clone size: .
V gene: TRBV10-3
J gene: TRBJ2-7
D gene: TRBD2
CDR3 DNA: TGTGCCATCTTTGGCGGGAGGGCCGGCGACGAGCAGTACTTC
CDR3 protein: CAIFGGRAGDEQYF

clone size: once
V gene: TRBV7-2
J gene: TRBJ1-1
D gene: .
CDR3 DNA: TGTGCCAGCAGCTTAGCGGGGGACCCTCACACTGAAGCTTTCTTT
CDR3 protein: CASSLAGDPHTEAFF

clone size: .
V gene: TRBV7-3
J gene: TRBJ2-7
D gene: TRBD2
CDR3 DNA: TGTGCCAGCAGCTTAAACAGCGGGAGTGGCGAGCAGTACTTC
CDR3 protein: CASSLNSGSGEQYF

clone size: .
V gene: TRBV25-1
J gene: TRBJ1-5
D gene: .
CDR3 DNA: TGTGCCAGCAGTGAAATGGACAGAGCGGATCAGCCCCAGCATTTT
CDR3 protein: CASSEMDRADQPQHF

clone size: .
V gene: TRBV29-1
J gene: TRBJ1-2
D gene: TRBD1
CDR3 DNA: TGCAGCGTTCACACAGGGGGGACGGATGGCTACACCTTC
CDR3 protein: CSVHTGGTDGYTF

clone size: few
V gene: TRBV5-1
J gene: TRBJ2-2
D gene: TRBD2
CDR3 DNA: TGCGCCAGCAGCTCAGGGACTAGCGGAAACACCGGGGAGCTGTTTTTT
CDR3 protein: CASSSGTSGNTGELFF

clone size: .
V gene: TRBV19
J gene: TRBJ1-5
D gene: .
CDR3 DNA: TGTGCCAGTAAGGGAGAGCTTAGCAATCAGCCCCAGCATTTT
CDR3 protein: CASKGELSNQPQHF

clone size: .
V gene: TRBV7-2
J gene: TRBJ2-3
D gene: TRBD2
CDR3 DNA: TGTGCCAGCAGCCGCGGACTAGCGTCGAAGGCAGATACGCAGTATTTT
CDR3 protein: CASSRGLASKADTQYF

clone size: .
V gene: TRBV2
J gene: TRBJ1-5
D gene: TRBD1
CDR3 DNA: TGTGCCAGCAATTCCGGGACAGGGAGCAATCAGCCCCAGCATTTT
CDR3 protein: CASNSGTGSNQPQHF

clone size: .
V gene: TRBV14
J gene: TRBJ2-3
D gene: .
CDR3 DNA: TGTGCCAGCAGCCAAGAATTTAACTCCCCGACAGATACGCAGTATTTT
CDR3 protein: CASSQEFNSPTDTQYF

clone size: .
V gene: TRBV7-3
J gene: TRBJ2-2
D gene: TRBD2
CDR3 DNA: TGTGCCAGCAGCTTGAGAGCGGGAAGGAACACCGGGGAGCTGTTTTTT
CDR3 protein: CASSLRAGRNTGELFF

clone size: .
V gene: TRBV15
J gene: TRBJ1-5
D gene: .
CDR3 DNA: TGTGCCACCAGCAGCGCGGGAAGGTTAAATCAGCCCCAGCATTTT
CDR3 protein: CATSSAGRLNQPQHF

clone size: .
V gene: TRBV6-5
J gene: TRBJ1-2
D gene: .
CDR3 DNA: TGTGCCAGCAGTTACACAGCTAACTATGGCTACACCTTC
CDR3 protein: CASSYTANYGYTF

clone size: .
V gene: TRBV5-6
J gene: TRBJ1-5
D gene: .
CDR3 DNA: TGTGCCAGCAGCTTGTTTCCCGGCGTAAATCAGCCCCAGCATTTT
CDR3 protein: CASSLFPGVNQPQHF

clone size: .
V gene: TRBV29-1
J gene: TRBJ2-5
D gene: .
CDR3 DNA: TGCAGCACATGGGACAACCAGCAAGAGACCCAGTACTTC
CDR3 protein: CSTWDNQQETQYF

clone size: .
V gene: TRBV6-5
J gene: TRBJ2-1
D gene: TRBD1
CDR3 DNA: TGTGCCAGCAGTTCCGGGACAGCATTAAACAATGAGCAGTTCTTC
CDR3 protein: CASSSGTALNNEQFF

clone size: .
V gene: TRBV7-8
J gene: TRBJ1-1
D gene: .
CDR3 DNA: TGTGCCAGCAGCTTGGCCGGGACTGCGACCACTGAAGCTTTCTTT
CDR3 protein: CASSLAGTATTEAFF

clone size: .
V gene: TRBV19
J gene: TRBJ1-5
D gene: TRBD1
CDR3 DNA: TGTGCCAGTACAACCCAGGGGGGTCAGCCCCAGCATTTT
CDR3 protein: CASTTQGGQPQHF

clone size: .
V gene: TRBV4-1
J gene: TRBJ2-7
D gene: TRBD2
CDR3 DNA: TGCGCCAGCAGCCAAGATTTCTCCACCTACGGACTAGCGGGAGATCGCTACGAGCAGTACTTC
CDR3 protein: CASSQDFSTYGLAGDRYEQYF

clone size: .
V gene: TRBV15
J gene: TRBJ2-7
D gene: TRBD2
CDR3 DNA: TGTGCCACCAGCAGAGATCCGCCGGGACTAGCGGGAGTGGGTTACGAGCAGTACTTC
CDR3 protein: CATSRDPPGLAGVGYEQYF

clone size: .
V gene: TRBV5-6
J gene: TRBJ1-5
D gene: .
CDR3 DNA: TGTGCCAGCAGCTTGCAGGGATCGGGCAATCAGCCCCAGCATTTT
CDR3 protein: CASSLQGSGNQPQHF

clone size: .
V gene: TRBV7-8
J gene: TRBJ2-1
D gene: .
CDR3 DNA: TGTGCCAGCAGCCGAACCGGGACTCTCTCCTACAATGAGCAGTTCTTC
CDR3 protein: CASSRTGTLSYNEQFF

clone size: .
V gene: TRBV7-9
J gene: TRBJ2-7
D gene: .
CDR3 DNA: TGTGCCAGCAGCTTAAGTGGCGGAGCGGACGAGCAGTACTTC
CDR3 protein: CASSLSGGADEQYF

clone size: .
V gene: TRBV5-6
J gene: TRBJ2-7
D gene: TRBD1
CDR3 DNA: TGTGCCAGCAGCCTAGGGACAGGATGGCGGAACGAGCAGTACTTC
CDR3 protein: CASSLGTGWRNEQYF

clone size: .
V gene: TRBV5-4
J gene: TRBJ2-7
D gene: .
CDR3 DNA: TGTGCCAGCAGCGGGGGAAAAGGGGGTATTAGCTCCTACGAGCAGTACTTC
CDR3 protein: CASSGGKGGISSYEQYF